The 27 T cell receptor beta chains in this list originate from one sample, sequenced in a study of blood T cell repertoires in COVID-19. Profiled with immunoSEQ multiplex PCR; TCRdb holds only in-frame clones, not every one. The sample has around 440,000 clones; 88% are singletons. Sequencing was carried out using peripheral blood. The source is a woman aged 50 to 65 with COVID-19, enrolled during active disease.

This chain uses TRBV11-2 with TRBJ2-7; maybe TRBD1 (5 bases). V was shortened by 1 base and J by 0 bases, with 16 bases between the two germline ends. CDR3 length: 17 amino acids. Germline CDR1 and CDR2: SGHAT and FQNNGV. The CDR3, as DNA: TGTGCCAGCAGCTTAGGAGGCTACAGGCGGATCTCCTACGAGCAGTACTTC. Its protein is CASSLGGYRRISYEQYF. Filled out from reference TRBV11-2 and TRBJ2-7, the complete variable domain reads EAGVAQSPRYKIIEKRQSVAFWCNPISGHATLYWYQQILGQGPKLLIQFQNNGVVDDSQLPKDRFSAERLKGVDSTLKIQPAKLEDSAVYLCASSLGGYRRISYEQYFGPGTRLTVT.

This clone is a singleton in its sample. V usage is TRBV10-3 and J usage is TRBJ2-7, with no clear D. This CDR3 is built from 13 residues. Looked up from germline, CDR1 is ENHRY and CDR2 is SYGVKD. Trimming left V 8 bases short and J 3 bases short, with 14 bases between. CDR3: CAIGESEYYEQYF. CDR3 nucleotides: TGTGCCATCGGAGAATCAGAGTACTACGAGCAGTACTTC.

This chain uses TRBV6-2 or TRBV6-3 with TRBJ2-7; D call uncertain. CDR3 length: 12 residues. V was clipped by 4 bases and J by 0 bases, with 4 bases between them. Germline CDR1 reads MNHEY; CDR2 reads SVGEGT. The CDR3 spells CASSSSSYEQYF. DNA of the CDR3: TGTGCCAGCAGTTCTTCCTCCTACGAGCAGTACTTC.

This clone was observed a few times. The rearrangement joins TRBV28 to TRBJ1-1; D is uncertain. The CDR3 runs to 12 residues. Germline assignment: CDR1 MDHEN and CDR2 SYDVKM. Trimming removed 8 bases from V and 11 bases from J, with 18 bases in between. CDR3 amino acids: CASRPGSLGAFF. The DNA of the CDR3 is TGTGCCAGCCGTCCGGGGTCATTGGGGGCTTTCTTT.

The chain has TRBV28 and TRBJ2-5, with a weak D call TRBD1 (5 bases). CDR3 length: 15 residues. Trimming removed 5 bases from V and 4 bases from J, with 17 bases in between. The germline gives CDR1 MDHEN, CDR2 SYDVKM. This CDR3 is CASSTPRVRGETQYF. DNA of the CDR3: TGTGCCAGCAGTACCCCACGGGTTAGGGGAGAGACCCAGTACTTC.

In this sample, this clone turned up once. The V and J genes are TRBV28 and TRBJ2-7, with D maybe TRBD1 (5 bases). The CDR3 totals 16 residues. Germline V lookup: CDR1 MDHEN, CDR2 SYDVKM. V was clipped by 2 bases and J by 2 bases, with 16 bases between them. The CDR3 nucleotides read TGTGCCAGCAGTTTAGGTTGGCAGGGCCAACCCTACGAGCAGTACTTC. Translating gives CASSLGWQGQPYEQYF.

The table lists this clone with a count of one. The chain uses TRBV30 and TRBJ1-1; 8 positions match TRBD1. Trimming took 2 bases from V and 12 from J; bases not matched to a gene: 8. The CDR3 loop spans 12 amino acids. CDR1 and CDR2 from the germline V gene are GTSNPN and SVGIG (reference sequence). CDR3 DNA sequence: TGTGCCTGGAGTCTTGACAGGGGAGAAACTTTCTTT. Protein product: CAWSLDRGETFF.

This clone was picked up one time. Other DNA sequences in this sample translate to the same CDR3. The gene calls are TRBV5-1 and TRBJ2-3; 8 bases fit TRBD1. Germline CDR1 SGHRS, CDR2 YFSETQ. Germline trimming cut 3 bases from V and 1 base from J; bases unmatched to any gene: 4. The CDR3 covers 15 residues. CDR3 residues: CASSSGQGGTDTQYF. CDR3 coding DNA: TGCGCCAGCAGCTCCGGACAGGGAGGCACAGATACGCAGTATTTT.

The chain joins TRBV6-2 or TRBV6-3 to TRBJ1-5, with D uncertain. The germline V gene has CDR1 MNHEY and CDR2 SVGEGT. Trimming stripped 5 bases from V and 2 bases from J, with 13 bases between. The CDR3 contains 15 residues. As DNA, the CDR3 is TGTGCCAGCAGTCCCCCGGGAGGTGGCAATCAGCCCCAGCATTTT. Amino acid sequence: CASSPPGGGNQPQHF.

The sample holds one count of this clone. V gene TRBV13 combines with J gene TRBJ1-1, with D perhaps matching TRBD1 (5 bases). V lost 5 bases and J lost 2, with 15 bases in between. Germline-derived CDR1 and CDR2 are PRHDT and FYEKMQ (reference sequence). There are 15 residues in the CDR3. CDR3 residues: CASSPARRGNTEAFF. The CDR3 nucleotides read TGTGCCAGCAGCCCTGCCAGGAGGGGCAACACTGAAGCTTTCTTT.

This chain joins TRBV2 and TRBJ1-6; 7 bases align to TRBD1. The CDR3 totals 13 residues. Losses at the gene ends were 7 bases for V and 8 bases for J; bases not matched to a gene: 5. The V gene's germline CDR1 is SNHLY and CDR2 FYNNEI. The CDR3 nucleotides read TGTGCCAGCACCGGGACAGTTGATTCACCCCTCCACTTT. Protein: CASTGTVDSPLHF.

The V and J genes are TRBV3-1 (or the pseudogene TRBV3-2) and TRBJ2-1; 9 bases map to TRBD1. CDR3 size: 13 residues. J was trimmed by 8 bases and V by 3 bases; bases with no gene match: 2. The V gene's germline CDR1 is LGHDT and CDR2 YNNKEL (reference sequence). In DNA form, the CDR3 reads TGTGCCAGCAGCCATAACAGGGGGCATGAGCAGTTCTTC. The encoded protein is CASSHNRGHEQFF.

This chain joins TRBV27 and TRBJ2-3; TRBD1 aligns across 8 bases. The J segment lost 0 bases and the V segment lost 10 bases, leaving 9 bases of the junction unmatched. From germline, CDR1 is MNHEY and CDR2 SMNVEV (reference sequence). This CDR3 contains 15 residues. The CDR3 DNA follows: TGTGCCACCTCTGGACAGGGTTATAGCACAGATACGCAGTATTTT. Translated: CATSGQGYSTDTQYF.

The V call is TRBV27, the J call TRBJ2-3; 11 bases agree with TRBD2. The ends lost 7 bases at V and 3 bases at J; junction bases unmatched: 9. Germline assignment: CDR1 MNHEY and CDR2 SMNVEV (reference sequence). This CDR3 comprises 16 residues. CDR3 DNA sequence: TGTGCCAGCATGGGTAGCGGGGGGGCCGGAACAGATACGCAGTATTTT. It codes for CASMGSGGAGTDTQYF.

The V call is TRBV10-3, the J call TRBJ2-3, with TRBD2 identical over 12 bases. Germline assignment: CDR1 ENHRY and CDR2 SYGVKD. The CDR3 has 18 residues. The junction had 8 bases not matched to a gene; V was cut back by 4 bases and J by 0 bases. CDR3 in DNA: TGTGCCATCAGTGGGGCTCTAGCGGGGGGGTCTAGCACAGATACGCAGTATTTT. Its protein is CAISGALAGGSSTDTQYF.

The chain uses TRBV28 and TRBJ1-1; TRBD1 aligns across 10 bases. This CDR3 region has 15 residues. In germline, CDR1 is MDHEN, CDR2 SYDVKM. The junction had 6 bases not matched to a gene; V was cut back by 5 bases and J by 3 bases. The CDR3 DNA reads as TGTGCCAGCAGTCCCCCCGGACAGGGGGACACTGAAGCTTTCTTT. This codes for CASSPPGQGDTEAFF.

The genes are TRBV25-1 and TRBJ2-7; 7 bases are shared with TRBD2. The V and J ends lost 3 bases and 4 bases, in that order; junction bases with no gene match: 9. The CDR3 spans 15 residues. Germline V gene sequence: CDR1 MGHDK, CDR2 SYGVNS. This CDR3 reads CASSEKSGARYEQYF. Written as DNA, the CDR3 is TGTGCCAGCAGTGAGAAGAGCGGGGCCCGTTACGAGCAGTACTTC.

The V and J genes are TRBV12-3 or TRBV12-4 and TRBJ2-5; D not resolved. V lost 5 bases and J lost 4, with 5 bases in between. The CDR3 covers 11 residues. The CDR3 DNA reads as TGTGCCAGCAGTCGGGTAGAGACCCAGTACTTC. It specifies CASSRVETQYF.

The genes are TRBV28 and TRBJ1-2; TRBD1 is a possible D gene (5 bases). Trimming stripped 7 bases from V and 3 bases from J, with 15 bases between. Germline CDR1 and CDR2: MDHEN and SYDVKM. CDR3 length equals 14 residues. The CDR3 loop reads CASKNRGLYYGYTF. CDR3 coding DNA: TGTGCCAGCAAAAATAGGGGACTATACTATGGCTACACCTTC.

The genes are TRBV5-4 and TRBJ2-7; weak D call: TRBD1 (7 bases). The germline V gene encodes CDR1 SGHNT and CDR2 YYREEE (reference sequence). V was cut by 3 bases and J by 1 base, with 17 bases left in between. The length of the CDR3 is 16 residues. The CDR3 region has the DNA TGTGCCAGCAGCTCCCGCGGGGACAGCGCTTCCTACGAGCAGTACTTC. Translated, it gives CASSSRGDSASYEQYF.

The V and J genes are TRBV28 and TRBJ2-7, with TRBD2 identical over 8 bases. J lost 8 bases, V lost 5 bases, and 14 bases had no gene match. CDR1 and CDR2 from the germline V gene are MDHEN and SYDVKM. This CDR3 comprises 15 residues. In DNA form, the CDR3 reads TGTGCCAGCAGTCCCGGGGGTAGCGGGACGTTGAAGCAGTACTTC. Translation gives CASSPGGSGTLKQYF.

The chain carries TRBV7-9 and TRBJ1-1; D is undetermined. V lost 1 base and J lost 9, with 9 bases in between. Germline CDR1 reads SEHNR; CDR2 reads FQNEAQ (reference sequence). The CDR3 covers 12 residues. CDR3 nucleotides: TGTGCCAGCAGCTTAGAGACTCTCCAAGCTTTCTTT. Protein sequence: CASSLETLQAFF.

The CDR3 loop is CASSLNSRTATSPDGYTF. The CDR3 nucleotides are TGTGCCAGCAGCTTAAATTCCCGGACAGCTACCTCCCCGGATGGCTACACCTTC. The chain joins TRBV7-3 to TRBJ1-2; tentative D call: TRBD1 (6 bases). Germline V gene lookup returns CDR1 SGHTA and CDR2 FQGTGA. The V end was cut by 1 base, the J end by 6 bases, with 24 bases between. The CDR3 totals 18 residues.

The chain joins TRBV6-1 to TRBJ1-2, with no clear D. Germline lookup yields CDR1 MNHNS and CDR2 SASEGT. This CDR3 spans 14 amino acids. V lost 3 bases and J lost 4, with 12 bases in between. The CDR3 loop reads CASSEFTAIYGYTF. The CDR3 DNA sequence: TGTGCCAGCAGTGAGTTTACAGCCATCTATGGCTACACCTTC.

The chain joins TRBV5-1 to TRBJ2-2; D is possibly TRBD2 (5 bases). V was pared by 4 bases and J by 4 bases, with 11 bases between. The germline CDR1 and CDR2 sequences are SGHRS and YFSETQ. The CDR3 runs to 14 residues. CDR3 coding DNA: TGCGCCAGCAGCCTTGGGAGTTTCACCGGGGAGCTGTTTTTT. This codes for CASSLGSFTGELFF.

The chain employs TRBV5-1 and TRBJ1-4; 7 bases fit TRBD1. V trimming: 5 bases; J trimming: 2 bases; junction bases outside the gene matches: 9. The CDR3 runs to 16 residues. Germline V gives CDR1 SGHRS, CDR2 YFSETQ. CDR3 protein: CASRPGTAHTNEKLFF. The CDR3 nucleotides are TGCGCCAGCAGGCCGGGGACAGCGCACACTAATGAAAAACTGTTTTTT.

The CDR3 protein is CASSDPLAGDHEQFF. CDR3 bases: TGCGCCAGCAGTGACCCTTTAGCGGGGGACCATGAGCAGTTCTTC. The gene calls are TRBV10-1 and TRBJ2-1, with TRBD2 matching 9 bases. Trimming cost V 3 bases and J 8 bases; bases outside gene matches: 8. The CDR3 loop spans 15 amino acids. Germline loops: CDR1 WNHNN, CDR2 SYGVQD (reference sequence).